Here is one T cell receptor beta chain with its context. The antigen remains unidentified. The data belong to a study of blood T cells in healthy people across ages. PBMCs were isolated at a quantity of at least 6 million per sample. Findings and caveats of the study: Unknown donor CMV status possibly confounded expanded clonotype changes.

V lost 3 bases and J lost 0, with 8 bases in between. The length of the CDR3 is 14 residues. Germline lookup yields CDR1 KGHSH and CDR2 LQKENI. A sample-barcoded 5' primer and a J-beta primer mix were used in a second PCR of about 6 to 11 cycles. Each CDR3 protein is one row after TCRdb ran MiXCR on the 5' RACE reads. Among roughly 1.6 million distinct CDR3 sequences listed, roughly 30% were seen once. The chain uses TRBV18 and TRBJ1-1; no reliable D call. Input material: blood. The source of this sequence is a woman aged 25 to 39 in good health. CDR3 amino acids: CASSPTEMNTEAFF. CDR3 DNA: TGTGCCAGCTCACCCACAGAGATGAACACTGAAGCTTTCTTT.